This note documents a single T cell receptor beta chain sequence. Antigen unknown. Germline loops: CDR1 SGHTA, CDR2 FQGNSA. This CDR3 has 15 residues. V gave up 6 bases and J gave up 4 bases, with 16 bases separating them. The record originates from a study of T cells in Graves' hyperthyroidism and ophthalmopathy. The source material, RNA transcripts, was used to amplify TCR beta CDR3 regions. TCR CDR3 underwent first-round RT-PCR with the HTBI primer set. TCRdb recomputed calls from the multiplex PCR reads with MiXCR, one row per CDR3 protein. The table shows roughly 380,000 distinct CDR3 sequences, with 15% to 20% occurring only once. Findings and limits, study-wide: Most expanded thyroid clonotypes above 0.001 also appeared in blood.

Investigators excluded patients with uncontrolled infection, other autoimmune disease, pregnancy or lactation. Cells are PBMCs isolated from roughly 9.3 ml of fresh blood. The sample was blood. The chain couples TRBV7-2 to TRBJ1-5; the D gene is possibly TRBD1 (5 bases). The clonotype comes from a woman in her thirties or forties with Graves' ophthalmopathy. CDR3 in amino acids: CASSYTGQQNQPQHF. DNA for the CDR3: TGTGCCAGCAGTTACACAGGCCAGCAGAATCAGCCCCAGCATTTT.